This T cell receptor (beta chain) stems from a study of blood T cells in healthy people across ages. Primed by a sample-barcoded 5' primer and a J-beta primer mix, a second PCR proceeded for about 7 to 11 cycles. TCRdb independently ran MiXCR on the 5' RACE reads; one entry per CDR3 protein. The top ten clones hold approximately 0.71% of a sample with fewer than 1,200,000 distinct CDR3 sequences, 20% to 25% of them seen once. The CDR3 loop spans 15 amino acids. Per the germline V gene, CDR1 is DFQATT and CDR2 is SNEGSKA (reference sequence). V gave up 3 bases and J gave up 0 bases, with 14 bases separating them. In addition, the sample was reused for a study of T cells of mothers and their children.

The material sequenced was blood. The chain combines TRBV20-1 with TRBJ1-1; no firm D call. The sequence was collected from a girl aged 2 to 10 in good health. The CDR3 region has the DNA TGCAGTGCTAGTAGGGTCGGAGGGTTGAACACTGAAGCTTTCTTT. Protein product: CSASRVGGLNTEAFF.